Shown below are 13 T cell receptor beta chains from a single sample sequenced in a study of identifying expanded T cells in peripheral blood. TCRdb keeps only in-frame clones here, not all; method: immunoSEQ multiplex PCR. The profile shows under 130,000 clones, roughly 90% of them singletons. Material for sequencing was blood. The receptors were sampled from a person between 18 and 70 years old in good health.

The sample holds a few counts of this clone. CDR3 residues: CASSGGPGTGAFF. In nucleotides, the CDR3 is TGTGCCAGCAGTGGGGGCCCCGGGACAGGGGCTTTCTTT. This chain connects TRBV2 to TRBJ1-1, with 9 bases aligning to TRBD1. Germline lookup yields CDR1 SNHLY and CDR2 FYNNEI. V trimming: 4 bases; J trimming: 11 bases; junction bases outside the gene matches: 8. There are 13 residues in the CDR3.

The chain has TRBV5-1 and TRBJ1-2; no definite D call. Germline V gene sequence: CDR1 SGHRS, CDR2 YFSETQ. The CDR3 is 11 amino acids. The V end lost 2 bases, the J end lost 8 bases, and 7 bases lay between the germline ends. CDR3 coding DNA: TGCGCCAGCAGCTTCCATGGCGGCTACACCTTC. It codes for CASSFHGGYTF.

The V and J genes are TRBV6-1 and TRBJ1-4, with 12 positions matching TRBD1. The germline V gene has CDR1 MNHNS and CDR2 SASEGT. Trimming removed 2 bases from V and 8 bases from J; junction bases left unmatched: 12. This CDR3 region has 18 residues. CDR3 nucleotide sequence: TGTGCCAGCAGTGAATGGGGACAGGGGGCTATGGGTTGGGAAAAACTGTTTTTT. Residues: CASSEWGQGAMGWEKLFF.

The genes are TRBV6-5 and TRBJ2-7; D is ambiguous. V was shortened by 0 bases and J by 0 bases, with 9 bases between the two germline ends. Looked up from germline, CDR1 is MNHEY and CDR2 is SVGAGI. This CDR3 is 15 amino acids long. DNA of the CDR3: TGTGCCAGCAGTTACTCGTTCGCAGGCTCCTACGAGCAGTACTTC. This encodes CASSYSFAGSYEQYF.

CDR3 region: CASSQLGQGVNTEAFF. CDR3 bases: TGCGCCAGCAGTCAGTTAGGACAGGGCGTGAACACTGAAGCTTTCTTT. The rearrangement links TRBV5-1 to TRBJ1-1; TRBD1 matches 8 bases. V lost 5 bases, J lost 0 bases, and 9 bases stayed unmatched. This CDR3 has 16 residues. Germline loops: CDR1 SGHRS, CDR2 YFSETQ.

This chain joins TRBV19 and TRBJ2-5, with 9 bases identical to TRBD2. V was pared by 4 bases and J by 5 bases, with 8 bases of the junction left unmatched. CDR1 and CDR2 (germline): LNHDA, SQIVND (reference sequence). The CDR3 length is 15 residues. The DNA of the CDR3 is TGTGCCAGTAGTAGCGTGCGTAGCGGGGGCGAGACCCAGTACTTC. As protein: CASSSVRSGGETQYF.

As to this clone: A read error may account for a junction end that differs from germline. This chain uses TRBV6-6 with TRBJ2-2, with D hard to call. The germline gives CDR1 MNHNY, CDR2 SVGAGI (reference sequence). This CDR3 has 15 amino acids. The DNA for the CDR3 is TGTGCCAGCAGTTACTCGGGCCTTAACAGCGGGGAGCTGTTTTTT. This codes for CASSYSGLNSGELFF.

The chain recombines TRBV6-5 with TRBJ2-3; TRBD2 is a possible D gene (7 bases). From germline, CDR1 is MNHEY and CDR2 SVGAGI. The V end was cut by 6 bases, the J end by 0 bases, with 10 bases between. The CDR3 runs 14 residues. The chain's CDR3 is CASSGGPSTDTQYF. The CDR3 DNA is TGTGCCAGCAGCGGGGGGCCGAGCACAGATACGCAGTATTTT.

The gene calls are TRBV19 and TRBJ2-1, with 7 positions matching TRBD2. Germline V lookup: CDR1 LNHDA, CDR2 SQIVND (reference sequence). Trimming at V came to 8 bases and at J to 2 bases, leaving 6 bases not matched to a gene. The CDR3 contains 14 residues. CDR3 coding DNA: TGTGCCAGTTCCCAGGGAGGGACCTACAATGAGCAGTTCTTC. Its translation is CASSQGGTYNEQFF.

The chain links TRBV11-1 to TRBJ2-7; D remains unclear. V was cut by 1 base and J by 6 bases, with 10 bases left in between. Germline V gene sequence: CDR1 SGHAT, CDR2 FQDESV (reference sequence). The CDR3 runs to 13 residues. The CDR3 region is CASSLGGSGEQYF. The DNA for the CDR3 is TGTGCCAGCAGCTTAGGGGGATCGGGCGAGCAGTACTTC.

V usage is TRBV6-1 and J usage is TRBJ1-5; D gene ambiguous. CDR1 is MNHNS, CDR2 SASEGT, per germline. V dropped 2 bases and J dropped 3 bases, with 14 bases sitting between them. This CDR3 has 16 amino acids. The DNA of the CDR3 is TGTGCCAGCAGTGAACGGTACGAGGGATACAATCAGCCCCAGCATTTT. Protein sequence: CASSERYEGYNQPQHF.

This chain links TRBV7-9 with TRBJ1-2; a possible D gene is TRBD1 (6 bases). V shed 5 bases and J shed 4 bases, with 11 bases lying between them. This CDR3 spans 13 amino acids. Germline CDR1 reads SEHNR; CDR2 reads FQNEAQ (reference sequence). The CDR3 here is CASSLDSPYGYTF. CDR3 nucleotides: TGTGCCAGCAGCCTGGACAGCCCCTATGGCTACACCTTC.

This clone was picked up one time. The chain combines TRBV2 with TRBJ1-2, with a weak D call TRBD1 (6 bases). V lost 5 bases to trimming and J lost 2 bases, with 21 bases between them. Germline V gives CDR1 SNHLY, CDR2 FYNNEI. This CDR3 is 17 amino acids long. The chain's CDR3 is CASSPSRDIVGNYGYTF. The CDR3, as DNA: TGTGCCAGCAGTCCGTCCCGGGACATAGTTGGGAACTATGGCTACACCTTC.